This T cell receptor beta chain was obtained from a study of cytomegalovirus exposure and HLA in healthy donors. At the level of the study: Unique TCRs numbering some 77 million, obtained from HLA-typed donors, made up an early data release.

Looked up from germline, CDR1 is MGHDK and CDR2 is SYGVNS. The CDR3 is made up of 16 amino acids. The J segment lost 2 bases and the V segment lost 0 bases, leaving 4 bases of the junction unmatched. This clone was observed a handful of times. The PCR employed 60 Vbeta primers together with 13 Jbeta primers. Measured with immunoSEQ multiplex PCR; TCRdb has only the in-frame clones, and not every one. The repertoire has around 200,000 clones, roughly four fifths of them found once; the top ten carry 2.5% to 4%. This clonotype was obtained from a woman in her twenties or thirties in good health and CMV-seropositive. The sequenced sample was PBMCs. The chain joins TRBV25-1 to TRBJ2-1, with 7 bases that match TRBD1. DNA for the CDR3: TGTGCCAGCAGTGAATATCAGGGGGTCACCTACAATGAGCAGTTCTTC. Encoded protein: CASSEYQGVTYNEQFF.